Listed below are T cell receptor beta chains from one sample, sequenced in a study of CD4+ T cells in melanoma. The table came from immunoSEQ multiplex PCR; TCRdb's copy has only in-frame clones and leaves some out. The sample yields some 13,000 clones, roughly 80% seen once. Specimen: cells from a culture (not recorded whether cultured in vitro). The receptor source for this set is a human donor with melanoma. Both conserved end residues are part of each CDR3.

TRBV6-6,TRBJ1-1,CASSYQGDTEAFF
TRBV19,TRBJ1-3,CASTDQGYPEAIYF
TRBV6-5,TRBJ2-2,CASSYSGNTGELFF
TRBV7-9,TRBJ2-1,CASRAQGGYNEQFF
TRBV7-3,TRBJ2-7,CASSLFGSSSYEQYF
TRBV30,TRBJ2-2,CAWSGGFNTGELFF
TRBV27,TRBJ1-5,CASSLTGANQPQHF
TRBV25-1,TRBJ2-3,CASTKGSGTDTQYF
TRBV6-5,TRBJ1-5,CASSSTRGQPQHF
TRBV6-5,TRBJ1-3,CASRLQGARGNTIYF
TRBV5-6,TRBJ1-2,CASSLRGIRSGYTF
TRBV2,TRBJ1-6,CASSVGRRSPLHF
TRBV5-4,TRBJ2-7,CASSRGVGYEQYF
TRBV18,TRBJ1-3,CASSPSPGTGNTIYF
TRBV5-1,TRBJ1-1,CASSAQRTQEEAFF
TRBV7-2,TRBJ2-5,CASSLQYGAGETQYF
TRBV7-8,TRBJ1-1,CASSLGRSDRGLNTEAFF
TRBV9,TRBJ2-3,CASSGNTGFGTDTQYF
TRBV6-5,TRBJ1-1,CASSQGGGWNTEAFF
TRBV27,TRBJ2-7,CASMTGTGSYEQYF
TRBV2,TRBJ2-7,CASSVDSIIPHEQYF
TRBV4-1,TRBJ1-3,CASSSVGTTGTIYF
TRBV29-1,TRBJ2-5,CSAVTSGGETQYF
TRBV5-1,TRBJ2-5,CASSSGVGGGRGETQYF
TRBV9,TRBJ2-7,CASSVGQTKGSPYEQYF
TRBV30,TRBJ1-1,CAWSAQPNTEAFF
TRBV20-1,TRBJ1-1,CSASRVTEAFF
TRBV5-1,TRBJ2-3,CASSYGVLAMSTDTQYF
TRBV5-6,TRBJ2-1,CASSWGDRGLSSYNEQFF
TRBV6-6,TRBJ1-1,CASSFAVDSNTEAFF
TRBV6-6,TRBJ2-7,CASSHRRTKEHYEQYF
TRBV28,TRBJ2-1,CASTSSGDTSSYNEQFF
TRBV6-1,TRBJ2-3,CASRGNTDTQYF
TRBV13,TRBJ1-4,CASSLTRATNEKLFF
TRBV6-1,TRBJ2-1,CASSAAGTGLSSYNEQFF
TRBV6-1,TRBJ1-3,CASSEALWHSGNTIYF
TRBV18,TRBJ2-5,CASSPQTGASQETQYF
TRBV6-1,TRBJ1-3,CASSESQWLPAGNTIYF